This TCR beta chain was captured by sequencing in a study of technical replicates of blood from a handful of donors. The ends lost 3 bases at V and 6 bases at J; junction bases unmatched: 12. This CDR3 has 17 residues. Germline loops: CDR1 SGHRS, CDR2 YFSETQ. Here immunoSEQ multiplex PCR was the method, and the copy in TCRdb shows in-frame clones only, minus some. Altogether around 72,000 clones are present, under 99% being singletons, with the ten largest covering roughly 0.2%. The receptor's source is a human donor in good health. The sequenced sample consisted of T cells isolated from PBMCs. The chain combines TRBV5-1 with TRBJ2-3, with 11 bases matching TRBD2. CDR3 nucleotides: TGCGCCAGCAGCTGGGCGGTGACTAGCGGGAAATCGGATACGCAGTATTTT. Translated: CASSWAVTSGKSDTQYF.